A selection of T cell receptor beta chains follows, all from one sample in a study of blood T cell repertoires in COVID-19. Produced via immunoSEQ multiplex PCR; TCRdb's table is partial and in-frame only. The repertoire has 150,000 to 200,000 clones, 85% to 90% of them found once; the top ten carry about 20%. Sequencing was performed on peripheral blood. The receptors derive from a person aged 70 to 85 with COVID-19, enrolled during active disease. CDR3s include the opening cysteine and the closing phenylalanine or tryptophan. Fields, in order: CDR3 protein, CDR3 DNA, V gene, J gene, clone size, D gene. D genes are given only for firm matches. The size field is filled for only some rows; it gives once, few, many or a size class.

CDR3: CASSYPEGANVLTF; DNA: TGTGCCAGCAGCTACCCTGAGGGGGCCAACGTCCTGACTTTC; V: TRBV7-9; J: TRBJ2-6; size: NA; D: NA
CDR3: CASTAGRVLSDTQYF; DNA: TGTGCCAGTACGGCGGGGAGGGTCCTTTCGGATACGCAGTATTTT; V: TRBV19; J: TRBJ2-3; size: few; D: TRBD2
CDR3: CASTSAGRANEQFF; DNA: TGTGCCAGCACCTCGGCAGGGCGAGCCAATGAGCAGTTCTTC; V: TRBV28; J: TRBJ2-1; size: NA; D: NA
CDR3: CSVDQGYTGELFF; DNA: TGCAGCGTTGACCAGGGTTACACCGGGGAGCTGTTTTTT; V: TRBV29-1; J: TRBJ2-2; size: once; D: NA
CDR3: CASSSPTGQGTEAFF; DNA: TGTGCCAGCAGTTCCCCGACGGGACAGGGGACTGAAGCTTTCTTT; V: TRBV28; J: TRBJ1-1; size: once; D: TRBD1
CDR3: CASSLNSRETQYF; DNA: TGTGCCAGCAGCTTGAATTCGAGGGAGACCCAGTACTTC; V: TRBV5-4; J: TRBJ2-5; size: NA; D: NA
CDR3: CASSFPSEDGYTF; DNA: TGCGCCAGCAGCTTCCCCAGCGAGGATGGCTACACCTTC; V: TRBV5-1; J: TRBJ1-2; size: NA; D: NA
CDR3: CASSLLGLAGKDTQYF; DNA: TGTGCCAGCAGTTTATTGGGCCTAGCGGGGAAAGATACGCAGTATTTT; V: TRBV27; J: TRBJ2-3; size: NA; D: TRBD2
CDR3: CASSFAASGYNEQFF; DNA: TGTGCCAGCAGCTTCGCGGCTAGCGGGTACAATGAGCAGTTCTTC; V: TRBV7-6; J: TRBJ2-1; size: NA; D: TRBD2
CDR3: CASRADSKGYTF; DNA: TGTGCCAGTCGAGCGGATTCGAAGGGCTACACCTTC; V: TRBV28; J: TRBJ1-2; size: NA; D: NA
CDR3: CASSQDLQSQRTGELFF; DNA: TGCGCCAGCAGCCAAGATCTACAGTCCCAGCGGACCGGGGAGCTGTTTTTT; V: TRBV4-3; J: TRBJ2-2; size: NA; D: NA
CDR3: CASSRRTSGRGEQYF; DNA: TGTGCCAGCAGTCGACGGACTAGCGGGAGGGGGGAGCAGTACTTC; V: TRBV27; J: TRBJ2-7; size: NA; D: TRBD2
CDR3: CATSRDVAGLREQYF; DNA: TGTGCCACCAGCAGAGATGTGGCAGGACTACGGGAGCAGTACTTC; V: TRBV15; J: TRBJ2-7; size: few; D: NA
CDR3: CASSTTSGTGYEQYF; DNA: TGCGCCAGCAGCACGACTAGCGGGACTGGCTACGAGCAGTACTTC; V: TRBV5-1; J: TRBJ2-7; size: NA; D: TRBD2
CDR3: CATSPSDSLSLHF; DNA: TGTGCCACCTCCCCCTCGGACAGTTTGTCCCTCCACTTT; V: TRBV28; J: TRBJ1-6; size: NA; D: NA
CDR3: CASSRPRQGVNGYTF; DNA: TGTGCCAGCAGTCGGCCCCGACAGGGAGTGAATGGCTACACCTTC; V: TRBV28; J: TRBJ1-2; size: few; D: TRBD1
CDR3: CASSFPDRDDYGYTF; DNA: TGTGCCAGCAGCTTCCCGGACAGGGACGACTATGGCTACACCTTC; V: TRBV7-9; J: TRBJ1-2; size: once; D: TRBD1
CDR3: CASSPQTGSNEKLFF; DNA: TGTGCCAGCAGTCCCCAGACAGGGAGTAATGAAAAACTGTTTTTT; V: TRBV6-5; J: TRBJ1-4; size: NA; D: TRBD1
CDR3: CASSLRDRVSGETQYF; DNA: TGTGCCAGCAGCTTACGGGACAGGGTGTCAGGAGAGACCCAGTACTTC; V: TRBV7-6; J: TRBJ2-5; size: NA; D: TRBD1
CDR3: CSASRLAGGEQFF; DNA: TGCAGTGCTAGTCGGCTAGCGGGAGGTGAGCAGTTCTTC; V: TRBV20-1; J: TRBJ2-1; size: NA; D: TRBD2